The 5 T cell receptor beta chains below all came from one sample that was sequenced in a study of CD8 T cells in Susac syndrome. It was with random hexamers that about 0.45 to 1 ug RNA was reverse transcribed. From the immunoSEQ multiplex PCR reads, TCRdb called clonotypes with MiXCR, one entry per CDR3 protein. The sample holds around 170,000 distinct CDR3 sequences, roughly 94% seen once. Sequencing input: CD4+ T cells from PBMCs. These receptors came from a human donor in good health.

This clonotype was recorded only once. The gene calls are TRBV7-9 and TRBJ2-2; D is undetermined. Germline-derived CDR1 and CDR2 are SEHNR and FQNEAQ (reference sequence). V lost 5 bases to trimming and J lost 5 bases, with 9 bases between them. This CDR3 is 13 amino acids long. CDR3 sequence: CASSQLGTGELFF. CDR3 coding DNA: TGTGCCAGCAGCCAACTGGGGACCGGGGAGCTGTTTTTT.

This clonotype was seen a few times. This chain joins TRBV6-5 and TRBJ2-1, with a possible D match to TRBD1 (6 bases). The germline V gene has CDR1 MNHEY and CDR2 SVGAGI. V lost 5 bases, J lost 2 bases, and 10 bases lay in between. CDR3 length: 14 residues. CDR3 DNA sequence: TGTGCCAGCAGTCGGGGACAAGCCTACAATGAGCAGTTCTTC. Its protein product is CASSRGQAYNEQFF.

The genes are TRBV29-1 and TRBJ2-4; D is possibly TRBD1 (5 bases). This CDR3 has 12 residues. The ends were cut back, 4 bases at V and 4 bases at J, with 8 bases in the middle. Germline lookup yields CDR1 SQVTM and CDR2 ANQGSEA. In DNA, the CDR3 is TGCAGCGTTGGGCAGGGAAAAAACATTCAGTACTTC. It yields the protein CSVGQGKNIQYF.

This clonotype was detected once. V and J are TRBV30 and TRBJ2-7, with D hard to call. CDR1 GTSNPN and CDR2 SVGIG come from the germline V gene (reference sequence). This CDR3 comprises 15 residues. The V end lost 3 bases, the J end lost 4 bases, and 19 bases lay between the germline ends. The CDR3 sequence is CAWSRQATVRYEQYF. The CDR3 DNA is TGTGCCTGGAGCCGCCAGGCCACGGTTAGGTACGAGCAGTACTTC.

The CDR3 nucleotides read TGTGCCAGCAGCGTAGAAGGGACAGGGCTGAACACTGAAGCTTTCTTT. Protein sequence: CASSVEGTGLNTEAFF. V gene TRBV9 combines with J gene TRBJ1-1, with TRBD1 matching 9 bases. CDR1 is SGDLS, CDR2 YYNGEE, per germline. The CDR3 runs 16 residues. The junction had 3 bases not matched to a gene; V was cut back by 0 bases and J by 0 bases.